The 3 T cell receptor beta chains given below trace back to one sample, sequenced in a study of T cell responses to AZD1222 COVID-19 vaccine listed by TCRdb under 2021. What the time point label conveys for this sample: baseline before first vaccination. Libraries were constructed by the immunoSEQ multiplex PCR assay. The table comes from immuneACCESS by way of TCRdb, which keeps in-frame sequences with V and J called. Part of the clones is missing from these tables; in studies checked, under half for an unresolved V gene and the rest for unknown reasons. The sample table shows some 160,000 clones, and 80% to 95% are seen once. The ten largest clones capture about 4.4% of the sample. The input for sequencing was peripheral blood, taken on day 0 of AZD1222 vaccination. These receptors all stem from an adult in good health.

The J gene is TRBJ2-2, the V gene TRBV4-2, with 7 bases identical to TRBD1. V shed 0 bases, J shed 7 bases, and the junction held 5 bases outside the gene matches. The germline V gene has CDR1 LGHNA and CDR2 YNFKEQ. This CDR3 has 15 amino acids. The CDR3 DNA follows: TGTGCCAGCAGCCAAGAAGTCAGGGGGAACGGGGAGCTGTTTTTT. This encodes CASSQEVRGNGELFF.

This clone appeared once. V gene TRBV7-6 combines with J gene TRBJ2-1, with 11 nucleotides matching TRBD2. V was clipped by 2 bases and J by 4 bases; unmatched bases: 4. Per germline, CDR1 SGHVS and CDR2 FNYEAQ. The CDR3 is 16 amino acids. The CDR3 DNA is TGTGCCAGCAGCTTACTCCTAGCGGGAGGTTACAATGAGCAGTTCTTC. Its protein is CASSLLLAGGYNEQFF.

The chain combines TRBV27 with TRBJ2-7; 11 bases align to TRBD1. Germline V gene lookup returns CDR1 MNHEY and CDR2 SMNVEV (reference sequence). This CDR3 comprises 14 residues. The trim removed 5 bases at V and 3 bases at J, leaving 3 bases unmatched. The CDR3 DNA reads TGTGCCAGCAGTACCGGGACAGGGGGCTACGAGCAGTACTTC. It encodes CASSTGTGGYEQYF.